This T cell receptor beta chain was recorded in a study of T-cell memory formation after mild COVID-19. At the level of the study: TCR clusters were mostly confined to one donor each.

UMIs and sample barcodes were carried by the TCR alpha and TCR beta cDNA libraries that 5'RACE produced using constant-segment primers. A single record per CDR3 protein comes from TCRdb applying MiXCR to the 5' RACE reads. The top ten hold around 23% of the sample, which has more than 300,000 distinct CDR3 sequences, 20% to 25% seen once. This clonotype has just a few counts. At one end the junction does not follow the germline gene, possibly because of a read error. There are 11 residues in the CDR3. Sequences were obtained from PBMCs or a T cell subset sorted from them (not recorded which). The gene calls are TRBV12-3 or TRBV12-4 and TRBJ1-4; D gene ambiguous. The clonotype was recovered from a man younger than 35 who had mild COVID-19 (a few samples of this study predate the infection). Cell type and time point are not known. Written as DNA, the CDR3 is TGCGAGGTACGGTCATTTGGAAAACTGTTTTTT. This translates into CEVRSFGKLFF.